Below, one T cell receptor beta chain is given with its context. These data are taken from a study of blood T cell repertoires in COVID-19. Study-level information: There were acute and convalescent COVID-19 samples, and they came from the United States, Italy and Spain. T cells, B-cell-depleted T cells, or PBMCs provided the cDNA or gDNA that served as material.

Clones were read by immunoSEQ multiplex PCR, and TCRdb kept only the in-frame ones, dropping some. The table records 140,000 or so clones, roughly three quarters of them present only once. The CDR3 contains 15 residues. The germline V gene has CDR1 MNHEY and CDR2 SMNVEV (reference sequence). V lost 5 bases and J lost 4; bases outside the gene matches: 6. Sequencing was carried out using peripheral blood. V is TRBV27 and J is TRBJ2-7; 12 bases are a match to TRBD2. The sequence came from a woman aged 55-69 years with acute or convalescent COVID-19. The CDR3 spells CASSGRLAGEYEQYF. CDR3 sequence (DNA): TGTGCCAGCAGTGGACGACTAGCGGGAGAATACGAGCAGTACTTC.